The sequence of this T cell receptor (beta chain) was determined in a study of cytomegalovirus exposure and HLA in healthy donors (dated by TCRdb to the late 2010s). General notes on the study: An earlier analysis of more than 550 of the donors reported 250 to 300 Gb of sequence data and 100 million to 120 million unique TCR beta sequences obtained from around 180 million T cells. Approximately 310 gigabases of sequencing data and 78 million or so unique TCR sequences were included in an early release covering about 700 HLA-typed donors. Of the approximately 400 genotyped donors, approximately 83% fell in the genetic ancestry cluster associated with self-reported Caucasian donors. The study aimed to test whether signatures of past pathogen exposure could be identified by cataloging public T cell receptors. The study profiled the T cell repertoires of more than 500 subjects by immunosequencing and related them to cytomegalovirus serostatus. In addition to the first cohort of 650 to 750 subjects, a separate validation cohort of over 90 different subjects was used. To predict cytomegalovirus infection status, the study combined high-throughput TCR immunosequencing, statistical association of individual TCRs with disease status, and machine learning. In a later analysis, previously published TCR beta repertoires from 666 donors were re-analyzed and high-resolution HLA genotyping was added so that TCR occurrence patterns could be studied. Rather than using new phenotypic data, the later analysis identified candidate immune exposures from TCR beta sequences and from how often those sequences occurred across donors. An earlier analysis of around 640 of the donors used high-throughput TCR beta sequencing to judge whether each TCR beta V gene segment behaved as functional or pseudogenic. Alongside the repertoire data, information on donor age, sex, ethnicity and CMV serostatus was compiled. In a later genetic analysis, genome-wide SNP genotypes for about 65% of the 666 donors were used, and that subset was treated as a discovery cohort. Every repertoire in the discovery cohort had been generated on one and the same sequencing platform. HLA typing included class I and class II loci at four-digit resolution. Typing coverage varied by locus: roughly 629-640 donors for A, B, C, DRB1 and DQB1; more than 500 for DQA1; about 570 for DPA1; under 490 for DPB1. Roughly 5 DR-DQ haplotypes were handled as single units for association and clustering because linkage in the cohort was strong. On average, around 240,000 unique TCR beta nucleotide sequences were sequenced per donor among 398 genotyped donors of the cohort, with about 19% of those sequences being non-productive.

There are 16 amino acids in the CDR3, from cysteine to phenylalanine inclusive. Solely the CDR3 DNA is kept, with 48 bases framed from the first base. V gives up 3 bases and J gives up 1 base, and the segment between their germline ends measures 13 bases. The germline V gene sets CDR1 to SGHTA and CDR2 to FQGNSA. What the authors observed across the whole study: In vitro tests confirmed that a few of the cytomegalovirus-associated TCR beta chains recognize cytomegalovirus antigens. Immune exposure information for the cohort was limited to CMV serostatus. A later analysis found that TCR association rates varied across HLA loci, with DRB1 alleles showing the most associated TCRs and HLA-C alleles the fewest. Broadly in line with IMGT annotations, most TCR beta V segments showed up in productive rearrangements about 87% or about 30% of the time in an earlier analysis of some 590 of the donors. In a later analysis, 15,000 to 20,000 TCR beta sequences were associated with specific HLA alleles at a false discovery rate of 0.05. Most TCR sequences were seen in very few donors, while some public TCRs were found in many individuals. Assigning TCR associations to individual alleles was difficult when HLA alleles, especially DR and DQ, strongly co-occurred. A further reported finding was that TCR beta sequences accurately predicted the HLA-A and HLA-B alleles for most subjects in the first cohort. The presence/absence analyses assumed that sequencing depth was roughly uniform across donors, and that assumption may not be true. Some IMGT-functional V segments, including TRBV6-2 and TRBV6-3, could not be distinguished by the 87-base-pair reads and were therefore excluded. In the study, about 150 TCR beta chains were listed as associated with cytomegalovirus. Because some donors lacked HLA typing at each locus, the association tests relied only on the typed subset. Several of the top co-occurrence clusters appeared to be linked to parvovirus B19, influenza, CMV and Epstein-Barr virus, according to a later analysis. In both the original and validation cohorts, the classifier was reported to diagnose cytomegalovirus status with high specificity and sensitivity. Linkage disequilibrium might explain the correlated functional status among segregating V segments, but an unknown experimental factor could not be excluded. The earlier analysis of 587 of the donors excluded 15 to 20 rarely observed V segments, including chromosome 9 orphons, because counts were too low. Compared with equally common non-associated chains, HLA-associated TCR beta chains in a later analysis were more clonally expanded and had lower generation probabilities. The sequencing pipeline was judged likely to have produced a cluster of highly shared sequence variants as a technical artifact. The authors suggested that the approach could potentially be extended to other disease states and immunological phenotypes. According to a later genetic analysis, donors in an Asian-associated ancestry cluster had fewer N-insertions in productive TCRs than the approximately 700-donor mean. Only TCR beta chains were sequenced in this cohort, and the absence of alpha or paired-chain data limited detectable features. In a later analysis, most CMV-associated TCR beta chains were found to appear HLA-restricted, with HLA associations seemingly driven largely by CMV exposure. In a later genetic analysis, a missense DCLRE1C variant was associated with V-gene and J-gene trimming of TCR beta chains, and the association was replicated in an independent cohort.

On this clone itself: Its cognate antigen has yet to be identified. No quality values exist for individual bases; no much larger clone is one base distant.

In total, around 600 healthy bone marrow donors made up the cohort. At the time of sampling, every cohort member was nominally healthy, though immune exposures that went unrecorded were likely present. The donor tested CMV seropositive and was one of the 289 seropositive cohort members. Each donor provided a peripheral blood sample, and peripheral blood mononuclear cells were used for TCR beta sequencing. The Qiagen DNeasy Blood Extraction Kit was used to extract genomic DNA from the blood cell samples. The protocol used for the library was the immunoSEQ multiplex PCR assay. For the multiplex PCR, a mixture combining 60 forward primers for TCR Vbeta segments and 13 reverse primers for TCR Jbeta segments was used. The CDR3 region of rearranged TCR beta genes was amplified from genomic DNA by a multiplex PCR assay. The Illumina HiSeq System was used to sequence the amplified TCR beta libraries as 87-base-pair reads. In the source study's methods: A later analysis tallied approximately 87 million unique TCR beta chains across the 666 repertoires, and about 12 million of those chains were shared by two or more donors. Raw reads were error-corrected and collapsed into unique sequences with a nearest-neighbor algorithm that merged closely related sequences to remove PCR and sequencing errors. To assign V, D and J gene segments, CDR3 sequences were aligned to IMGT reference sequences. Each retained sequence needed at least a six-nucleotide match to both a V gene segment and a J gene segment. A rearrangement counted as productive if the CDR3 had no stop codons and remained in frame with V and J, and every other rearrangement counted as non-productive. CDR3 was defined by IMGT convention, running from the second conserved V-encoded cysteine to the conserved J-encoded phenylalanine. The earlier analysis of about 640 of the donors excluded any sequence lacking an unambiguous match to a single V gene segment. In an earlier analysis of some 590 of the donors, a V segment was called functional when productive rearrangements were above 56.7%, and segregating when the standard deviation between donors exceeded 5%. A statistical classification framework was built for diagnosing cytomegalovirus status from the catalog of TCR beta chain sequences. In a later analysis, V and J genes were assigned by comparing TCR nucleotide sequences against IMGT/GENE-DB human TR gene sequences. A later analysis assigned CDR3 sequences and most-parsimonious VDJ recombination scenarios with the TCRdist pipeline. In a later analysis, each TCR beta chain was defined by its CDR3 amino acid sequence together with its V-gene family, and reads without a unique V-gene family were excluded. In a later analysis, several hundred highly shared, low-generation-probability nucleotide sequences were removed to address suspected cross-contamination and a sequencing artifact. For each public chain, a later analysis derived a clonal expansion index from normalized ranks of inferred template counts within each repertoire. In a later analysis, generation probabilities were computed using a VDJ recombination model fitted to out-of-frame rearrangements, and the results were checked against IGoR. In a later analysis, TCR-TCR, TCR-HLA and TCR-CMV co-occurrence was scored with hypergeometric tests, and a repertoire-size bias correction was applied to TCR pairs. In a later analysis, false discovery rates were estimated by permuting HLA or CMV assignments 20 times. A later analysis grouped co-occurring TCRs with DBSCAN, adding TCRdist sequence similarity when clustering within HLA-allele-positive subsets. Repertoires with fewer than 30,000 or more than 120,000 public chains, plus five repertoires with anomalous nucleotide sharing, were excluded from co-occurrence clustering. The immuneACCESS repertoire file appears here via TCRdb, limited to in-frame rearrangements. These files lack a portion of the clones; in checked studies, under half of the deficit traces to unresolved V genes, and the cause of the others is not known. The V and J calls and clone size were taken over from that table, and D and trimming were inferred from the DNA. The table for this sample lists over 110,000 clones; 75% to 80% of them were counted only once. 2.4% of the sample goes to the ten largest clones.

The TCR sequence derives from a woman under 30 in good health and CMV-seropositive. The sequence is built from TRBV7-2 and TRBJ2-4; TRBD2 is a weak D gene call, 6 bases matching. Sample: PBMCs. At the DNA level, the sequence is TGTGCCAGCAGCTTCCTGACGGGAGCTGCCAAAAACATTCAGTACTTC. This gives the protein CASSFLTGAAKNIQYF.